This record looks at one T cell receptor beta chain sequence and its context. The V gene's germline CDR1 is MNHEY and CDR2 SMNVEV (reference sequence). This CDR3 has 17 amino acids. V trimming: 5 bases; J trimming: 4 bases; junction bases outside the gene matches: 9. The protocol was immunoSEQ multiplex PCR, while the TCRdb copy is restricted to in-frame clones and leaves out a portion. The sample carries about 97,000 clones, 75% to 95% recorded once. These data originate in a study of T cell responses to AZD1222 COVID-19 vaccine. Overall study: Pooled in the analysis were second doses at about 4 or about 12 weeks.

Source: peripheral blood, taken on day 0 of AZD1222 vaccination. The chain links TRBV27 to TRBJ2-1; 12 bases fit TRBD2. The receptor comes from an adult in good health. In nucleotides, the CDR3 is TGTGCCAGCAGTCTTCAGACCGGACTAGCGGGGTACAATGAGCAGTTCTTC. As protein: CASSLQTGLAGYNEQFF.